This T cell receptor (beta chain) was recorded in a study of response to subunit inactivated influenza vaccine. Study-wide results and caveats: After each seasonal influenza vaccination, few new T cells are recruited, the authors suggested.

Germline assignment: CDR1 SGHNT and CDR2 YYREEE (reference sequence). The J segment lost 6 bases and the V segment lost 2 bases, leaving 8 bases of the junction unmatched. This CDR3 has 14 amino acids. Worth noting for this clonotype: What it binds is not known.

TCRdb independently ran MiXCR on the RT-PCR reads; one entry per CDR3 protein. The repertoire holds under 850,000 distinct CDR3 sequences, with about a fifth as singletons. The sample consisted of PBMCs from blood, taken around 5 days after vaccination. The gene calls are TRBV5-4 and TRBJ2-7; 7 bases are a match to TRBD2. The sequence derives from a man aged 45-65 years who received an inactivated influenza vaccine. The CDR3 region is CASSLQLSGVEQYF. In nucleotides, the CDR3 is TGTGCCAGCAGCTTACAACTAAGCGGGGTCGAGCAGTACTTC.